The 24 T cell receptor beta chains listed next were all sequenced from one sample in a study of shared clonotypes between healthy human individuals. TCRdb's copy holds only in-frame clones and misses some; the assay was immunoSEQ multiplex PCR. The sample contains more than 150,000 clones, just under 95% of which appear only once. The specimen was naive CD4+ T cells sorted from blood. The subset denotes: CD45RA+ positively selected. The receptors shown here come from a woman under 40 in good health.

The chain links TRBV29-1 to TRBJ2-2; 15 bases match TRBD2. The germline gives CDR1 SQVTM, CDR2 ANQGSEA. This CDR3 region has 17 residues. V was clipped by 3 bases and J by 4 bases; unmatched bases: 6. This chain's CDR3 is CSVEGTSGRRSTGELFF. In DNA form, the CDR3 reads TGCAGCGTTGAGGGGACTAGCGGGAGGAGAAGCACCGGGGAGCTGTTTTTT.

CDR3 amino acids: CASSEGDRGYYEQFF. CDR3 DNA sequence: TGCGCCAGCAGTGAGGGAGACAGGGGGTATTATGAGCAGTTCTTC. The chain is built from TRBV10-1 and TRBJ2-1; 9 nucleotides align to TRBD1. Unmatched junction bases numbered 7, after V lost 2 bases and J lost 8 bases. The CDR3 is made up of 15 amino acids. The V gene's germline CDR1 is WNHNN and CDR2 SYGVQD (reference sequence).

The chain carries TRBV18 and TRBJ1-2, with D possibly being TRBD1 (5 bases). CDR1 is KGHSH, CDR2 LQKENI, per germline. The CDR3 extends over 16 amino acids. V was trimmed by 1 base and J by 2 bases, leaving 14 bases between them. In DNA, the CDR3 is TGTGCCAGCTCACCACAGGGATCACAGGCCAACTATGGCTACACCTTC. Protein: CASSPQGSQANYGYTF.

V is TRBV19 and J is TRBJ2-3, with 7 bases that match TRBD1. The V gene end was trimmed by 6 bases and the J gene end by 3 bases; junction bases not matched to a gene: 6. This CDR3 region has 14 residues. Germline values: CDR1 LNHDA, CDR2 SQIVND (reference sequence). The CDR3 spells CASRVTGSTDTQYF. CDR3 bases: TGTGCCAGTAGAGTGACAGGGTCTACAGATACGCAGTATTTT. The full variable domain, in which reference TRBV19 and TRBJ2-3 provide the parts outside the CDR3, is DGGITQSPKYLFRKEGQNVTLSCEQNLNHDAMYWYRQDPGQGLRLIYYSQIVNDFQKGDIAEGYSVSREKKESFPLTVTSAQKNPTAFYLCASRVTGSTDTQYFGPGTRLTVL.

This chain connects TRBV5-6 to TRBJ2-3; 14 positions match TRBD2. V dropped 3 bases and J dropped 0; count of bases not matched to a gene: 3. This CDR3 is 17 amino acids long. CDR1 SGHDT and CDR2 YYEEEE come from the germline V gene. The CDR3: CASSWGLAGVSTDTQYF. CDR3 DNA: TGTGCCAGCAGCTGGGGACTAGCGGGAGTCAGCACAGATACGCAGTATTTT.

The CDR3 here is CASSIGQGASGANVLTF. The CDR3 DNA sequence: TGTGCCAGTAGTATCGGGCAGGGGGCGTCTGGGGCCAACGTCCTGACTTTC. This sequence joins TRBV19 and TRBJ2-6; 8 nucleotides agree with TRBD1. V shed 3 bases and J 1 base; nucleotides not matched to a gene: 5. There are 17 residues in the CDR3. CDR1 and CDR2 (germline): LNHDA, SQIVND (reference sequence).

The CDR3: CASSPDRAGYGYTF. The CDR3, as DNA: TGTGCCAGCTCACCCGACAGGGCGGGGTATGGCTACACCTTC. The V and J genes are TRBV18 and TRBJ1-2; 7 bases are a match to TRBD1. The CDR3 consists of 14 residues. Germline values: CDR1 KGHSH, CDR2 LQKENI. V lost 3 bases to trimming and J lost 5 bases; unmatched junction nucleotides: 6.

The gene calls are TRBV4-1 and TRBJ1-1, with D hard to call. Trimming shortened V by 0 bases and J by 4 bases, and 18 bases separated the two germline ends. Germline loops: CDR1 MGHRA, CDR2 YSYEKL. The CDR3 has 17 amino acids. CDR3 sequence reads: CASSQDQFPSGGTEAFF. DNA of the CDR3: TGCGCCAGCAGCCAAGACCAATTCCCCTCAGGTGGCACTGAAGCTTTCTTT.

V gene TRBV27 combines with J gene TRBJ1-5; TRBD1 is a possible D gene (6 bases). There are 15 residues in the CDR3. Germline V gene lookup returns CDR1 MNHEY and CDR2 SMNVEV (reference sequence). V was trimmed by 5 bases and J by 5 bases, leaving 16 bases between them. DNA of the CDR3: TGTGCCAGCAGTGTCCTACAGGGACCGTATCAGCCCCAGCATTTT. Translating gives CASSVLQGPYQPQHF.

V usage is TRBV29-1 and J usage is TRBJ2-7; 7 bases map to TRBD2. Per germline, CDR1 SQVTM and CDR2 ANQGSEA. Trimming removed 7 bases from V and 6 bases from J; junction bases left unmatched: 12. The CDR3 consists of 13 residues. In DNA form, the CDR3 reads TGCAGCGCCAGTCTGACTAGCTTGGGCGAGCAGTACTTC. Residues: CSASLTSLGEQYF.

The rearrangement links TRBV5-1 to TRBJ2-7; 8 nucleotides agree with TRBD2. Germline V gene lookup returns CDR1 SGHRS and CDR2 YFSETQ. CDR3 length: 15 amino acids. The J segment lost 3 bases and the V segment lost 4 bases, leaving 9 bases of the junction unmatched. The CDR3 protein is CASSTRAGELYEQYF. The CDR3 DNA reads TGCGCCAGCAGCACCAGAGCGGGAGAGCTCTACGAGCAGTACTTC.

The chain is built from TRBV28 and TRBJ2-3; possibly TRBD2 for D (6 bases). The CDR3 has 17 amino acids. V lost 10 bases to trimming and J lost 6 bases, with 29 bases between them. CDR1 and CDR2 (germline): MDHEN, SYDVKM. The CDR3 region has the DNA TGTGCCAACCAGTACGCCCGGGGCGGGGTGCGAGGTGATACGCAGTATTTT. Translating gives CANQYARGGVRGDTQYF. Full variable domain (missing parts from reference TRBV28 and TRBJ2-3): DVKVTQSSRYLVKRTGEKVFLECVQDMDHENMFWYRQDPGLGLRLIYFSYDVKMKEKGDIPEGYSVSREKKERFSLILESASTNQTSMYLCANQYARGGVRGDTQYFGPGTRLTVL.

The CDR3 DNA sequence: TGTGCCAGCAGCTTAGTTAGGCAGGGGGCTACAGATACGCAGTATTTT. This encodes CASSLVRQGATDTQYF. V gene TRBV7-9 combines with J gene TRBJ2-3; 8 bases map to TRBD1. Trimming removed 1 base from V and 3 bases from J; junction bases left unmatched: 6. The germline CDR1 and CDR2 sequences are SEHNR and FQNEAQ (reference sequence). The CDR3 contains 16 residues.

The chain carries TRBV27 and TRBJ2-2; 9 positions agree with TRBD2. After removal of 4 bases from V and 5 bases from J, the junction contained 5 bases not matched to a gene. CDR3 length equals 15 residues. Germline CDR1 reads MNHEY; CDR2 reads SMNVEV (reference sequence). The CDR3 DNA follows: TGTGCCAGCAGTTCAGCGGGAGGACGGACCGGGGAGCTGTTTTTT. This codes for CASSSAGGRTGELFF.

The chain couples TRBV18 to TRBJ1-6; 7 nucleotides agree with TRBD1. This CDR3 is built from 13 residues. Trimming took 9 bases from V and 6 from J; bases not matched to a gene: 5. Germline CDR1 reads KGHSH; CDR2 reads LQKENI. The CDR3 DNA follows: TGTGCCAGTCAAAGGGACAGTAATTCACCCCTCCACTTT. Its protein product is CASQRDSNSPLHF.

The CDR3: CASRQTGRETQYF. For the CDR3, the DNA is TGTGCCAGTAGACAAACAGGGAGGGAGACCCAGTACTTC. This chain joins TRBV19 and TRBJ2-5; perhaps D is TRBD1 or TRBD2 (6 bases each). CDR1 is LNHDA and CDR2 is SQIVND in the germline V gene (reference sequence). This CDR3 region has 13 residues. V shed 6 bases and J shed 5 bases, with 13 bases lying between them.

The CDR3 loop is CASSPVYSPTKNTEAFF. DNA of the CDR3: TGTGCCAGCTCACCAGTCTATAGCCCAACTAAAAACACTGAAGCTTTCTTT. The rearrangement joins TRBV18 to TRBJ1-1; D is unresolved. CDR3 length: 17 residues. In germline, CDR1 is KGHSH, CDR2 LQKENI. V lost 2 bases, J lost 2 bases, and 18 bases lay in between.

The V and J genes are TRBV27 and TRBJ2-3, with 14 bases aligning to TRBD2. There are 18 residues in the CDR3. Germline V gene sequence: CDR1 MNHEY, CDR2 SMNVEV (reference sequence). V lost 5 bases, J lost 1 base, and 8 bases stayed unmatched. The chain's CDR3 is CASSPRLAGGQGTDTQYF. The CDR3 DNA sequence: TGTGCCAGCAGTCCCCGACTAGCGGGAGGGCAGGGCACAGATACGCAGTATTTT.

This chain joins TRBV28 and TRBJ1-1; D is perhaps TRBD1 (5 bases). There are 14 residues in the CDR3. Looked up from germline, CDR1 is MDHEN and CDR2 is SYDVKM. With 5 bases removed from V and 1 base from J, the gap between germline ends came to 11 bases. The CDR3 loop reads CASSRQLENTEAFF. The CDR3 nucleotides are TGTGCCAGCAGTCGACAGTTGGAGAACACTGAAGCTTTCTTT.

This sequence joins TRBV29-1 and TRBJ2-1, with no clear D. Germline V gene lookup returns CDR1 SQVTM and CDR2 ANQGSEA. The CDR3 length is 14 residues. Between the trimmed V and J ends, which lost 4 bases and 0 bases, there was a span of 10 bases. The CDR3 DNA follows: TGCAGCGTTGCGACTGGATACTCCTACAATGAGCAGTTCTTC. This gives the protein CSVATGYSYNEQFF.

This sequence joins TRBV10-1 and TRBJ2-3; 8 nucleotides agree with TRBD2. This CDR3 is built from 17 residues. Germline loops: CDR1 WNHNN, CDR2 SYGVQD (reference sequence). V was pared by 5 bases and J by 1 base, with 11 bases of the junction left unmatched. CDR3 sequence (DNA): TGCGCCAGCAGTACCACCCGCCTTAGCGGGGGCACAGATACGCAGTATTTT. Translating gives CASSTTRLSGGTDTQYF.

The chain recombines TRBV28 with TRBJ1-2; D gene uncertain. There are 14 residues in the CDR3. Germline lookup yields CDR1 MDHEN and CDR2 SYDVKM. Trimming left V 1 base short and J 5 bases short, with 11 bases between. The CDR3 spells CASSLLGARYGYTF. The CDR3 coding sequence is TGTGCCAGCAGTTTATTGGGCGCCCGATATGGCTACACCTTC.

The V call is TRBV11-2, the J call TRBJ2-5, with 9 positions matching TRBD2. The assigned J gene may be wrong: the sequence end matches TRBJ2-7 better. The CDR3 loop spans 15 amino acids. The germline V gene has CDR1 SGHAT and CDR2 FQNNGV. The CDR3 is CASSFELAGGYEQYF. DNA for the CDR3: TGTGCCAGCAGCTTCGAACTAGCGGGTGGCTACGAGCAGTACTTC.

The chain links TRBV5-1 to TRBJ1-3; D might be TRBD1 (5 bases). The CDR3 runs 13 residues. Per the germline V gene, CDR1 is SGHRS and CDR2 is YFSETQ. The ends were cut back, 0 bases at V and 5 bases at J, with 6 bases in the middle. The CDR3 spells CASSLGQRNTIYF. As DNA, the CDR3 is TGCGCCAGCAGCTTGGGACAGAGAAACACCATATATTTT.